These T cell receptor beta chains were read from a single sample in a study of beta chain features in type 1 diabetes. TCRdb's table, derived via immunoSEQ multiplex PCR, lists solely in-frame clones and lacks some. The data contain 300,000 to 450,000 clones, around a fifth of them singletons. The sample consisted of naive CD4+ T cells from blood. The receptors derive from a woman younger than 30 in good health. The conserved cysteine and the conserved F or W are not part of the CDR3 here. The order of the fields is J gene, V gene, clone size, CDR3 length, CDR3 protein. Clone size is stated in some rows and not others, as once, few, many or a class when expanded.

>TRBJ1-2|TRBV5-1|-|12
ASSTSGTEYGYT
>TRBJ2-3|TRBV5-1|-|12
ASSLTGGLDTQY
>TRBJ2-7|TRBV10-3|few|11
AISESPRDEQY
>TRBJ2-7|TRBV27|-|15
ASSLIPSRTGSYEQY
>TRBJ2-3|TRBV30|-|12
AWSVQISTDTQY
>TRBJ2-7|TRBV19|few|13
ASSSVLAGSYEQY
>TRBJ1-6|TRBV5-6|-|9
ASSLSTTLH
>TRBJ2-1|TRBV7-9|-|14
ASSPPGLAGYNEQF
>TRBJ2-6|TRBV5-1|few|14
ASREDRNSGANVLT
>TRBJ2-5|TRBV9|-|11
ASSVTGTETQY
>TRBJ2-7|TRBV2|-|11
ASSEEVWSEQY
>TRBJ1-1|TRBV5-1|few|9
ASTGQAEAF
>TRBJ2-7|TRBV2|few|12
ASSDKTGGVEQY
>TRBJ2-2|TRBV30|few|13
AWIPGPGRTGELF
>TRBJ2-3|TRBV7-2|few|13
ASSLFGGAEDTQY
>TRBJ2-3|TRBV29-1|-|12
SVNSGGGTDTQY
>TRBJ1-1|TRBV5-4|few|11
ASSPGGETEAF
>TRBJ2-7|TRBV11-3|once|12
ASSLSRGVLEQY
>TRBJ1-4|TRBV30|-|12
AWSGSGGDEKLF